This T cell receptor (beta chain) was profiled in a study of cytomegalovirus exposure and HLA in healthy donors. Across the whole study: Per a later analysis, the approximately 700 first-cohort and 110 or so validation repertoires shared one platform. Study-wide results and caveats: Whilst most TCR sequences proved rare, a subset of public TCRs occurred across many donors.

Germline trimming cut 2 bases from V and 8 bases from J; bases unmatched to any gene: 2. CDR3 length equals 13 residues. The germline V gene encodes CDR1 MGHRA and CDR2 YSYEKL. In the case of this clone: The antigen is not known.

Method: immunoSEQ multiplex PCR; TCRdb's copy keeps in-frame clones and lacks some. The repertoire holds around 150,000 clones, with approximately 88% as singletons. Separation from the roughly 700-subject first cohort characterized the roughly 130-subject validation cohort, to which the donors belonged. The chain carries TRBV4-1 and TRBJ1-3; 8 bases fit TRBD1. This TCR was sampled from a woman younger than 30 in good health and CMV-seropositive. The specimen was PBMCs. The CDR3 DNA is TGCGCCAGCAGCCAACAGGGGGCTTACACCATATATTTT. This encodes CASSQQGAYTIYF.